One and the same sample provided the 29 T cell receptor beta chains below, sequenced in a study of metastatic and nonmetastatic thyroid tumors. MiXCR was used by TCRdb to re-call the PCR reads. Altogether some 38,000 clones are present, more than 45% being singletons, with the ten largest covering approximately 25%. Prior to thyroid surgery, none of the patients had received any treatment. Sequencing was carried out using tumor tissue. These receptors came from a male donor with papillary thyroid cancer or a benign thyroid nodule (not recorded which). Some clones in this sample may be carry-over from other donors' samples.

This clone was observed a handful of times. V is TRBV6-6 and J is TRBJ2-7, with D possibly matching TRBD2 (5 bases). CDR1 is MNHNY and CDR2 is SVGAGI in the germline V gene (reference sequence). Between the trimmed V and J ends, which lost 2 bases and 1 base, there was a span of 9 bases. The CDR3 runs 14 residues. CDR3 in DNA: TGTGCCAGCAGTTACATGAGCGGTTCCTACGAGCAGTACTTC. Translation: CASSYMSGSYEQYF.

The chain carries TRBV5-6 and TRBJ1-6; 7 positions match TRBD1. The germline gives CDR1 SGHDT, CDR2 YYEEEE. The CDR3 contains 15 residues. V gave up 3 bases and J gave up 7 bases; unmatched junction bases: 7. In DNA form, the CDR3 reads TGTGCCAGCAGCTGGAAGGACAGGCCCAATTCACCCCTCCACTTT. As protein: CASSWKDRPNSPLHF.

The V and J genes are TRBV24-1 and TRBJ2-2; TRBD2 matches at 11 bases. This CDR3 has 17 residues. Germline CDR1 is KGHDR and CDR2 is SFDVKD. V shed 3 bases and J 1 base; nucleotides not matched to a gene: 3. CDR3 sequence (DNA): TGTGCCACCAGTGATCCAACTAGCGGGGGGAACACCGGGGAGCTGTTTTTT. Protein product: CATSDPTSGGNTGELFF.

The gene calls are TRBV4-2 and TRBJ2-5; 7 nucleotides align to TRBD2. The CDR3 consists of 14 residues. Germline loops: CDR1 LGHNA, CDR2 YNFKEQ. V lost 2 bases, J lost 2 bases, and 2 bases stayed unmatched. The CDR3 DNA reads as TGTGCCAGCAGCCAACTAGCGGAGCAAGAGACCCAGTACTTC. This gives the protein CASSQLAEQETQYF.

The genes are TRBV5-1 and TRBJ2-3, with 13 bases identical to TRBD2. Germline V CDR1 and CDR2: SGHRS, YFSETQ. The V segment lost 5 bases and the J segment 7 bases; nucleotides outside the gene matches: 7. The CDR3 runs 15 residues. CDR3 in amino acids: CASRYTSGRAHTQYF. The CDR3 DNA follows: TGCGCCAGCAGGTACACTAGCGGGAGGGCCCATACGCAGTATTTT.

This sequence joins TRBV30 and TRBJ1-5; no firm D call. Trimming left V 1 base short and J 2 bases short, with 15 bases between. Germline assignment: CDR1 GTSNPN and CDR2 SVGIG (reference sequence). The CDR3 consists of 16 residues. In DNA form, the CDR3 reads TGTGCCTGGAGTGGCCCCACATTGTTGCGCAATCAGCCCCAGCATTTT. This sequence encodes CAWSGPTLLRNQPQHF.

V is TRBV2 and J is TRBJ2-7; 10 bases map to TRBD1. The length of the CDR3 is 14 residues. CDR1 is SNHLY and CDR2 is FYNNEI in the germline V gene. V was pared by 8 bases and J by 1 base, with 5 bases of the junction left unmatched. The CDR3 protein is CASVRTGGSYEQYF. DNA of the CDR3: TGTGCCAGCGTTCGGACAGGGGGATCCTACGAGCAGTACTTC.

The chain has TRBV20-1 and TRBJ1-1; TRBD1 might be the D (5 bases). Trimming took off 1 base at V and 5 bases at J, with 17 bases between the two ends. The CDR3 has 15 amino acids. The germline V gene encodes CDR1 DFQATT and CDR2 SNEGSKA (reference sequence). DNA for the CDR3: TGCAGTGCTAGAGGCAGGAAAGGGGAGGGTACTGAAGCTTTCTTT. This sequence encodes CSARGRKGEGTEAFF.

CDR3 coding DNA: TGTGCCTGGATGGGACTAGCGGGAGGGGAGCAGTTCTTC. Its protein product is CAWMGLAGGEQFF. The chain employs TRBV30 and TRBJ2-1; 16 bases align to TRBD2. Germline CDR1 GTSNPN, CDR2 SVGIG (reference sequence). This CDR3 contains 13 residues. With V trimmed by 4 bases and J by 10 bases, 1 base remained unmatched. Supplemented by reference TRBV30 and TRBJ2-1, the full variable domain reads SQTIHQWPATLVQPVGSPLSLECTVEGTSNPNLYWYRQAAGRGLQLLFYSVGIGQISSEVPQNLSASRPQDRQFILSSKKLLLSDSGFYLCAWMGLAGGEQFFGPGTRLTVL.

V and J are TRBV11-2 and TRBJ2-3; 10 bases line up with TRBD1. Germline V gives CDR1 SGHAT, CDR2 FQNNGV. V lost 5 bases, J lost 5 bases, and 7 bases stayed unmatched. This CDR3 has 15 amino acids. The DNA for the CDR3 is TGTGCCAGCAGCGCGGGAGGACAGGGGGAAGATACGCAGTATTTT. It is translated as CASSAGGQGEDTQYF.

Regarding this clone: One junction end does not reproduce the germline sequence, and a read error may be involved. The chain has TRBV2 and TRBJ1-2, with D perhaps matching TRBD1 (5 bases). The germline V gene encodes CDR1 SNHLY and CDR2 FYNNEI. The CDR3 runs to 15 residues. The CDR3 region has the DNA TGTGCCAGCAGGCCCCCCGGGCAGGGTAACTATGTCTACACCTTC. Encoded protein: CASRPPGQGNYVYTF.

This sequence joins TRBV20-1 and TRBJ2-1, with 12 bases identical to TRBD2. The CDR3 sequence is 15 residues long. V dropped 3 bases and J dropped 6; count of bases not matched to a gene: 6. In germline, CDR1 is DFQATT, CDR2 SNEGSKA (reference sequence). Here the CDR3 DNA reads TGCAGTGCTAGTCGGACTAGCGGGATTACCAATGAGCAGTTCTTC. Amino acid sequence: CSASRTSGITNEQFF.

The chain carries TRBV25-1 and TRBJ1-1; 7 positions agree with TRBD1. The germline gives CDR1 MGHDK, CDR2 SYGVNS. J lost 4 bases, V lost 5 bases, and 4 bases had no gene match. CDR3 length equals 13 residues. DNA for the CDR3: TGTGCCAGCAGTCACAGGGGAGTCACTGAAGCTTTCTTT. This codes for CASSHRGVTEAFF.

CDR3 nucleotides: TGTGCCAGCAGCGCCCCCAATCAGCCCCAGCATTTT. It translates to CASSAPNQPQHF. The V and J genes are TRBV7-2 and TRBJ1-5; D unresolved. V dropped 5 bases and J dropped 3 bases, with 5 bases sitting between them. The CDR3 is made up of 12 amino acids. Looked up from germline, CDR1 is SGHTA and CDR2 is FQGNSA.

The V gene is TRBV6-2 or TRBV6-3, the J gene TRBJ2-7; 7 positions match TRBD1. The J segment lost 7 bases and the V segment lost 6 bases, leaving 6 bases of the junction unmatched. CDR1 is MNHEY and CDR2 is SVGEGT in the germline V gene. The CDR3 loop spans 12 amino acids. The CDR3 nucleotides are TGTGCCAGCAGCTACACAGGGGATGAGCAGTACTTC. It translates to CASSYTGDEQYF.

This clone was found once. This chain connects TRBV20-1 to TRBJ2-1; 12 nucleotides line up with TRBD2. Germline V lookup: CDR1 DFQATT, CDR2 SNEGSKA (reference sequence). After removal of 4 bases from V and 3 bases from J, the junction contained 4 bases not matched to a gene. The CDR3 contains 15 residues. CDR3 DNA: TGCAGTGCTAAAACTAGCGGGGGGCACTACAATGAGCAGTTCTTC. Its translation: CSAKTSGGHYNEQFF.

CDR3 protein: CSANGQRLTEAFF. The CDR3 region has the DNA TGCAGTGCTAACGGACAGCGGTTAACTGAAGCTTTCTTT. This chain joins TRBV20-1 and TRBJ1-1; D is perhaps TRBD1 (6 bases). The CDR3 consists of 13 residues. The germline gives CDR1 DFQATT, CDR2 SNEGSKA (reference sequence). The V and J ends lost 4 bases and 5 bases respectively, with 14 bases between them.

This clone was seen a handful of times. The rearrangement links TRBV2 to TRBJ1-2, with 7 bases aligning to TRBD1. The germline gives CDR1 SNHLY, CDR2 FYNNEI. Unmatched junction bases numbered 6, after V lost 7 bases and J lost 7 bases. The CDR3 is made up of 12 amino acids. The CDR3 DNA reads TGTGCCAGCAATACAGGGGTCGGTGGCTACACCTTC. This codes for CASNTGVGGYTF.

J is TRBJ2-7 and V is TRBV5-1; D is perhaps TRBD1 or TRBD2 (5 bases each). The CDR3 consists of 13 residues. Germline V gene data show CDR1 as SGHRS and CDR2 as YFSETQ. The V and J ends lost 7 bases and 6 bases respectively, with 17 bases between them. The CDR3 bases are TGCGCCAGCGCTTCCGGGGCGCAGGGCGAGCAGTACTTC. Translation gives CASASGAQGEQYF.

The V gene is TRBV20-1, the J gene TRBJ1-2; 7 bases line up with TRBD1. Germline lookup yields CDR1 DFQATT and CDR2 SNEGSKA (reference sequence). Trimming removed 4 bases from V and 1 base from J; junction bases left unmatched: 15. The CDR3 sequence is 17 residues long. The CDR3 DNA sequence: TGCAGTGCTAACTCAGGGGGGCCGGGACAGATTAACTATGGCTACACCTTC. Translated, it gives CSANSGGPGQINYGYTF.

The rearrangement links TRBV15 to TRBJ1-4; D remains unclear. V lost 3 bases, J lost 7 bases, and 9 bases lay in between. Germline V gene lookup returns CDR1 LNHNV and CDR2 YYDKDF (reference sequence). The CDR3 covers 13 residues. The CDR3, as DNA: TGTGCCACCAGCAGGTTGCTCGGTGAAAAACTGTTTTTT. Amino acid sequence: CATSRLLGEKLFF. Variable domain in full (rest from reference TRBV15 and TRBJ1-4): DAMVIQNPRYQVTQFGKPVTLSCSQTLNHNVMYWYQQKSSQAPKLLFHYYDKDFNNEADTPDNFQSRRPNTSFCFLDIRSPGLGDTAMYLCATSRLLGEKLFFGSGTQLSVL.

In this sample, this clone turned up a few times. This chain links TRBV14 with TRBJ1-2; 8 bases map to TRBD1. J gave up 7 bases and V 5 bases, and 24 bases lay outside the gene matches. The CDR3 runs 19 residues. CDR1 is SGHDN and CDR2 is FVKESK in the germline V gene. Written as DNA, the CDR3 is TGTGCCAGCAGCGGACAGGGTTTTGGAAGACCTTCTCCACCCATTGGCTACACCTTC. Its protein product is CASSGQGFGRPSPPIGYTF.

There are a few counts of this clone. DNA for the CDR3: TGTGCCAGCAGTCGAACCGGGACAGAATACGAGCAGTACTTC. Its protein product is CASSRTGTEYEQYF. J is TRBJ2-7 and V is TRBV12-3 or TRBV12-4; the match to TRBD1 covers 7 bases. Trimming cost V 5 bases and J 4 bases; bases outside gene matches: 8. The CDR3 contains 14 residues.

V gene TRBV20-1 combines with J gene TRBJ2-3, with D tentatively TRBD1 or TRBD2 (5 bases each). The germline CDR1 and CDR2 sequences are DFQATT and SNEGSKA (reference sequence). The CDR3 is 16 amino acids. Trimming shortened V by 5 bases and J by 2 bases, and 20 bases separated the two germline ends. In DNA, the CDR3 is TGCAGTGCTGCAAGGGGACGACTCACCTCCACAGATACGCAGTATTTT. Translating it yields CSAARGRLTSTDTQYF.

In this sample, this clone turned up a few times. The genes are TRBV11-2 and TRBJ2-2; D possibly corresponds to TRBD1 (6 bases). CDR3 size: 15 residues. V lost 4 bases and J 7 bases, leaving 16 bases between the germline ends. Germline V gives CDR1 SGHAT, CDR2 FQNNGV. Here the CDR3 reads CASSSLQGRGGELFF. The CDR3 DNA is TGTGCCAGCAGCTCCCTGCAAGGCAGGGGCGGGGAGCTGTTTTTT.

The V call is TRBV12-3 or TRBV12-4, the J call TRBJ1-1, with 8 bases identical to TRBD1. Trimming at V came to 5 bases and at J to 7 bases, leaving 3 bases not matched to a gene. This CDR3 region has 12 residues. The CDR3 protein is CASSQGQGEAFF. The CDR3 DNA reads TGTGCCAGCAGTCAAGGACAGGGTGAAGCTTTCTTT.

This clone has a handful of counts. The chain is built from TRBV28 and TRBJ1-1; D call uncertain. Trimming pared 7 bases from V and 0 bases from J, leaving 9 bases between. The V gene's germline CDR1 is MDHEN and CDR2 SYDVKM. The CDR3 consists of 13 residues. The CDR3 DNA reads TGTGCCAGCATCGGATCCATGAACACTGAAGCTTTCTTT. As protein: CASIGSMNTEAFF.

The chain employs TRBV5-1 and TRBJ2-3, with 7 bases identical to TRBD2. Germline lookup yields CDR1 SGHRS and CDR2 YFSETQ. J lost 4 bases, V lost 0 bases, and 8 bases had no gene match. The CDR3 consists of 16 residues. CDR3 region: CASSLGLAGASDTQYF. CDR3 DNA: TGCGCCAGCAGCTTGGGCTTAGCGGGTGCATCAGATACGCAGTATTTT. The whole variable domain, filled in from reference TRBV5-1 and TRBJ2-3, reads KAGVTQTPRYLIKTRGQQVTLSCSPISGHRSVSWYQQTPGQGLQFLFEYFSETQRNKGNFPGRFSGRQFSNSRSEMNVSTLELGDSALYLCASSLGLAGASDTQYFGPGTRLTVL.

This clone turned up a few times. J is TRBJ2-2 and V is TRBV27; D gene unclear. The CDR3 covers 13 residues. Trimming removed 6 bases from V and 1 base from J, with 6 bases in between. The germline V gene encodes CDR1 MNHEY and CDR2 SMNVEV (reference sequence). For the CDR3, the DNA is TGTGCCAGCAGGTCAATGAACACCGGGGAGCTGTTTTTT. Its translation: CASRSMNTGELFF.